The rows below give T cell receptor beta chains drawn from one sample of a study of T cells in Graves' hyperthyroidism and ophthalmopathy. TCRdb called the multiplex PCR reads again in MiXCR, with one record for every CDR3 protein. The sample records hundreds of thousands of distinct CDR3 sequences, 15% to 20% being singletons. Material: blood. Receptors were obtained from a woman aged 18-29 years with Graves' hyperthyroidism. Each CDR3 is given with its conserved first and last residue. Each record gives: clone size, J gene, V gene, D gene, CDR3 DNA, CDR3 protein. D genes are given only for firm matches. A row's size may be missing; if present it is once, few, many or a size class.

clone_size: NA; j_call: TRBJ2-7; v_call: TRBV19; d_call: NA; cdr3_nt: TGTGCCAGTAGTATCCGTGACACCGACTACGAGCAGTACTTC; cdr3_aa: CASSIRDTDYEQYF
clone_size: NA; j_call: TRBJ2-4; v_call: TRBV20-1; d_call: NA; cdr3_nt: TGCAGTGCTAGAGAGGCGGGCGTCGGAAACATTCAGTACTTC; cdr3_aa: CSAREAGVGNIQYF
clone_size: many; j_call: TRBJ1-1; v_call: TRBV28; d_call: NA; cdr3_nt: TGTGCCAGCAGATTACGGACGGGAATTGAAGCTTTCTTT; cdr3_aa: CASRLRTGIEAFF
clone_size: many; j_call: TRBJ2-1; v_call: TRBV6-5; d_call: NA; cdr3_nt: TGTGCCAGCAGTTACTCGCGGGGGCTATACAATGAGCAGTTCTTC; cdr3_aa: CASSYSRGLYNEQFF
clone_size: many; j_call: TRBJ2-5; v_call: TRBV4-3; d_call: TRBD1; cdr3_nt: TGCGCCAGCAGCCACGGGACAGGGGGCGAAGAGACCCAGTACTTC; cdr3_aa: CASSHGTGGEETQYF
clone_size: NA; j_call: TRBJ2-7; v_call: TRBV2; d_call: NA; cdr3_nt: TGTGCCAGCAGTGAAATGAGGGAATACGAGCAGTACTTC; cdr3_aa: CASSEMREYEQYF
clone_size: many; j_call: TRBJ2-7; v_call: TRBV30; d_call: NA; cdr3_nt: TGTGCCTGTAGGAGGGCCTACGAGCAGTACTTC; cdr3_aa: CACRRAYEQYF
clone_size: NA; j_call: TRBJ1-2; v_call: TRBV27; d_call: NA; cdr3_nt: TGTGCCAGCAGTTCCGACAGATCCGGGGGCTACACCTTC; cdr3_aa: CASSSDRSGGYTF
clone_size: NA; j_call: TRBJ1-2; v_call: TRBV4-3; d_call: NA; cdr3_nt: TGCGCCAGCAGTCCTGCGGTCGAGGGACACTATGGCTACACCTTC; cdr3_aa: CASSPAVEGHYGYTF
clone_size: few; j_call: TRBJ2-5; v_call: TRBV5-1; d_call: TRBD1; cdr3_nt: TGCGCCAGCAGTCCCGGGGACAGCCAAGAGACCCAGTACTTC; cdr3_aa: CASSPGDSQETQYF
clone_size: once; j_call: TRBJ1-1; v_call: TRBV27; d_call: NA; cdr3_nt: TGTGCCAGCACCCCCCGGGCGAGGAACACTGAAGCTTTCTTT; cdr3_aa: CASTPRARNTEAFF
clone_size: many; j_call: TRBJ2-7; v_call: TRBV7-9; d_call: TRBD2; cdr3_nt: TGTGCCAGCAGCGACCCTCGGACTAGCCGATCCTACGAGCAGTACTTC; cdr3_aa: CASSDPRTSRSYEQYF
clone_size: few; j_call: TRBJ2-4; v_call: TRBV29-1; d_call: NA; cdr3_nt: TGCAGCGTTGAAGACGGGGGTTTGGTCAAAAACATTCAGTACTTC; cdr3_aa: CSVEDGGLVKNIQYF
clone_size: few; j_call: TRBJ2-1; v_call: TRBV7-9; d_call: TRBD2; cdr3_nt: TGTGCCAGCAGCTTAGTAGGGGCGGGAGCCAAGCAGTTCTTC; cdr3_aa: CASSLVGAGAKQFF
clone_size: few; j_call: TRBJ1-2; v_call: TRBV19; d_call: TRBD1; cdr3_nt: TGTGCCAGTAGCTTCGCGGGACAGGGGAGGGGCTACACCTTC; cdr3_aa: CASSFAGQGRGYTF
clone_size: few; j_call: TRBJ1-5; v_call: TRBV28; d_call: NA; cdr3_nt: TGTGCCAGCAGTCCCATCAGTCAGCCCCAGCATTTT; cdr3_aa: CASSPISQPQHF
clone_size: many; j_call: TRBJ2-5; v_call: TRBV20-1; d_call: TRBD2; cdr3_nt: TGCAGTGTCCAGACTAGCGGGAGGGGAGGGGAGACCCAGTACTTC; cdr3_aa: CSVQTSGRGGETQYF
clone_size: few; j_call: TRBJ2-1; v_call: TRBV25-1; d_call: NA; cdr3_nt: TGTGCCAGCACCCCCGGGAGCTCCTACAATGAGCAGTTCTTC; cdr3_aa: CASTPGSSYNEQFF
clone_size: many; j_call: TRBJ1-5; v_call: TRBV2; d_call: NA; cdr3_nt: TGTGCCAGCAGTCCACTAGGGAGTCCATATAGCAATCAGCCCCAGCATTTT; cdr3_aa: CASSPLGSPYSNQPQHF
clone_size: many; j_call: TRBJ2-3; v_call: TRBV7-2; d_call: NA; cdr3_nt: TGTGCCAGCACCCCAGGAGGGGGAGGGCCTTTAGATACGCAGTATTTT; cdr3_aa: CASTPGGGGPLDTQYF
clone_size: NA; j_call: TRBJ2-1; v_call: TRBV9; d_call: NA; cdr3_nt: TGTGCCAGCAGCGAGGCCGGATCCGTATACAATGAGCAGTTCTTC; cdr3_aa: CASSEAGSVYNEQFF
clone_size: many; j_call: TRBJ1-1; v_call: TRBV6-5; d_call: NA; cdr3_nt: TGTGCCAGCAGTTACTCGGAGATTGACGCCCCAAGAACTGAAGCTTTCTTT; cdr3_aa: CASSYSEIDAPRTEAFF